This entry features one TCR beta chain sequence. Its matching antigen is unknown. A multiplex PCR was run with 60 Vbeta primers and 13 Jbeta primers. Sequencing used immunoSEQ multiplex PCR; TCRdb keeps in-frame clones, though not all of them. The sample lists more than 150,000 clones, approximately 80% occurring once. The data are from a study of cytomegalovirus exposure and HLA in healthy donors. General study results and limits: The authors later found HLA-associated TCR beta chains more clonally expanded than equally common others.

The CDR3 loop spans 15 amino acids. In germline, CDR1 is SEHNR, CDR2 FQNEAQ (reference sequence). V gave up 1 base and J gave up 9 bases, with 16 bases separating them. The TCR was taken from a woman aged 18-29 years in good health and CMV-seronegative. Sequencing was performed on PBMCs. The genes are TRBV7-9 and TRBJ1-3; D is ambiguous. The CDR3, as DNA: TGTGCCAGCAGCTTAGATGGAACCGGGTTCGTCACCATATATTTT. This sequence encodes CASSLDGTGFVTIYF.